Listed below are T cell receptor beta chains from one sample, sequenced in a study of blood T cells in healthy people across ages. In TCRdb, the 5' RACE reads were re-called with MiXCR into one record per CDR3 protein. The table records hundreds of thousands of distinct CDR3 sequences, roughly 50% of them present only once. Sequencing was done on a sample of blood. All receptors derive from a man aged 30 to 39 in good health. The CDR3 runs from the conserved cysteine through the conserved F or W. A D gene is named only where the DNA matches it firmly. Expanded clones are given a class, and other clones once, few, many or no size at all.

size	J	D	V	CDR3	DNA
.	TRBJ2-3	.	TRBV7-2	CASSLLIRTFTADTQYF	TGTGCCAGCAGCTTATTAATCAGGACCTTCACGGCAGATACGCAGTATTTT
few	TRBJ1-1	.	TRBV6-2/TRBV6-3	CASTAGNEAFF	TGTGCCAGCACCGCCGGGAATGAAGCTTTCTTT
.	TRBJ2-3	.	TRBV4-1	CASSPGTLDTQYF	TGCGCCAGCAGCCCGGGGACGCTCGATACGCAGTATTTT
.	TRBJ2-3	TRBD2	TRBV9	CASSVGRSSGADTQYF	TGTGCCAGCAGCGTAGGAAGGAGTAGCGGGGCAGATACGCAGTATTTT
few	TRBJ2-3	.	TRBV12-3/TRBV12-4	CASSLGTWGGTDTQYF	TGTGCCAGCAGCCTGGGCACCTGGGGGGGCACAGATACGCAGTATTTT
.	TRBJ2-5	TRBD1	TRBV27	CASSRSGQGYNEQYF	TGTGCCAGCAGTCGCTCGGGACAGGGGTACAATGAGCAGTACTTC
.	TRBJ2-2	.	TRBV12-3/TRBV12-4	CVSSPPALNTGELFF	TGTGTCAGCAGTCCCCCAGCGTTGAACACCGGGGAACTGTTTTTT
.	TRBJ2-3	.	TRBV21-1	CASTGGRGGRTDTQYF	TGTGCCAGCACCGGGGGGCGGGGGGGGCGTACAGATACGCAGTATTTT
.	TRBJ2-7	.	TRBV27	CASRLPGSSYEQYF	TGTGCCAGCAGGCTACCCGGGAGCTCCTACGAGCAGTACTTC
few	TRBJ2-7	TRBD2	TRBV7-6	CASSLSGGNDEQYF	TGTGCCAGCAGCTTAAGCGGGGGTAACGACGAGCAGTACTTC
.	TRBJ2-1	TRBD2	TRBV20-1	CSASDPTSGFHNEQFF	TGCAGTGCTAGTGACCCGACTAGCGGGTTCCACAATGAGCAGTTCTTC
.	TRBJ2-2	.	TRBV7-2	CASSLVGGTGELFF	TGTGCCAGCAGCTTAGTAGGGGGCACCGGGGAGCTGTTTTTT
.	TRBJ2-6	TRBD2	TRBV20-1	CSARAGGFDSGANVLTF	TGCAGTGCTAGAGCGGGGGGATTCGACTCTGGGGCCAACGTCCTGACTTTC
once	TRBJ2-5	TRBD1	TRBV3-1	CAGSQDTTGPYF	TGTGCCGGCAGCCAAGATACGACAGGGCCGTACTTC
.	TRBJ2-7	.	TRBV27	CASSWDLGSYEQYF	TGTGCCAGCAGTTGGGACCTCGGCTCCTACGAGCAGTACTTC
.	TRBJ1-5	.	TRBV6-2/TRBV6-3	CASSRTVPNQPQHF	TGTGCCAGCAGTCGGACAGTGCCCAATCAGCCCCAGCATTTT